Shown below are 26 T cell receptor beta chains from a single sample sequenced in a study of T cells expressing NK-cell markers. TCRdb reprocessed the 5' RACE reads and reports one entry per CDR3 protein, with no DNA. The sample totals over 200,000 distinct CDR3 sequences; its top ten clones hold 0.39%. The sequencing sample was made of blood T cells: a sorted CD56 or NKG2C T cell subset, CD4+ or CD8+ T cells, or bulk PBMC T cells (not recorded which). These receptors were collected from a young man in good health.

This chain connects TRBV27 to TRBJ2-1; there is no DNA to check the TCRdb D call of TRBD2. This CDR3 region has 16 residues. Per the germline V gene, CDR1 is MNHEY and CDR2 is SMNVEV (reference sequence). The CDR3 here is CASRTLAGVLRNEQFF.

The chain uses TRBV10-3 and TRBJ1-2; TCRdb selects TRBD1, and the lack of DNA leaves this call unchecked. Looked up from germline, CDR1 is ENHRY and CDR2 is SYGVKD. The CDR3 totals 16 residues. CDR3 loop: CAISGTGTGVNYGYTF.

The V gene is TRBV29-1, the J gene TRBJ2-5; TCRdb designates TRBD1, a call that cannot be tested without DNA. The germline V gene has CDR1 SQVTM and CDR2 ANQGSEA. This CDR3 has 13 amino acids. CDR3 protein: CSVETTPGETQYF.

The chain recombines TRBV7-9 with TRBJ2-3; TCRdb gives TRBD1 as the D gene, but with no DNA this cannot be confirmed. Germline CDR1 reads SEHNR; CDR2 reads FQNEAQ (reference sequence). The CDR3 loop spans 17 amino acids. CDR3 amino acids: CASSYILSGRFPDTQYF. The full variable domain, in which reference TRBV7-9 and TRBJ2-3 provide the parts outside the CDR3, is DTGVSQNPRHKITKRGQNVTFRCDPISEHNRLYWYRQTLGQGPEFLTYFQNEAQLEKSRLLSDRFSAERPKGSFSTLEIQRTEQGDSAMYLCASSYILSGRFPDTQYFGPGTRLTVL.

V gene TRBV20-1 combines with J gene TRBJ2-1; TCRdb returns TRBD2, unconfirmable since there is no DNA. This CDR3 has 15 residues. CDR1 and CDR2 (germline): DFQATT, SNEGSKA (reference sequence). The CDR3 loop is CSARGDGRNYNEQFF.

V is TRBV7-8 and J is TRBJ2-1; TCRdb indicates TRBD1, and absent DNA this call remains unverified. The germline V gene has CDR1 SGHVS and CDR2 FQNEAQ. This CDR3 comprises 14 residues. CDR3 in amino acids: CASSLGDANNEQFF.

This chain uses TRBV12-3 or TRBV12-4 with TRBJ1-1; without DNA, the TCRdb call of TRBD1 cannot be checked. The CDR3 is made up of 15 amino acids. The CDR3 sequence: CASSKGAGGNTEAFF.

The V call is TRBV30, the J call TRBJ1-4; the TRBD1 assignment by TCRdb is unverifiable without DNA. CDR1 GTSNPN and CDR2 SVGIG come from the germline V gene (reference sequence). This CDR3 has 17 amino acids. The CDR3 sequence: CAWSVTRWSGGHEKLFF.

This rearrangement joins TRBV20-1 to TRBJ1-1; the D call of TRBD1 rests on TCRdb alone, since no DNA is present to check it. Germline V lookup: CDR1 DFQATT, CDR2 SNEGSKA (reference sequence). The CDR3 is 14 amino acids. The CDR3 spells CSARGGAVNTEAFF.

V gene TRBV2 combines with J gene TRBJ2-3. Germline CDR1 reads SNHLY; CDR2 reads FYNNEI. There are 13 residues in the CDR3. The CDR3 is CASSDPLADTQYF.

The chain uses TRBV19 and TRBJ2-1; TCRdb outputs TRBD1, but without DNA this stays unchecked. Germline V CDR1 and CDR2: LNHDA, SQIVND (reference sequence). This CDR3 spans 15 amino acids. The CDR3 reads CASISPTGGYNEQFF.

The V gene is TRBV27, the J gene TRBJ1-1; absent DNA, TCRdb's TRBD1 call cannot be checked. The CDR3 length is 16 residues. Germline V lookup: CDR1 MNHEY, CDR2 SMNVEV (reference sequence). This chain's CDR3 is CASSPWTGGGNTEAFF.

V is TRBV14 and J is TRBJ2-5; TCRdb outputs TRBD1, but without DNA this stays unchecked. Germline CDR1 SGHDN, CDR2 FVKESK. The CDR3 is 13 residues long. CDR3 amino acids: CASSQFGGETQYF.

V is TRBV6-6 and J is TRBJ1-4. CDR3 length: 12 amino acids. Germline values: CDR1 MNHNY, CDR2 SVGAGI (reference sequence). The CDR3 is CASSPLGEKLFF.

The J gene is TRBJ2-7, the V gene TRBV7-2. The germline V gene has CDR1 SGHTA and CDR2 FQGNSA. The CDR3 sequence is 13 residues long. CDR3 amino acids: CASSQQLASEQYF.

This chain links TRBV20-1 with TRBJ2-3; the TCRdb D gene call, TRBD2, has no DNA to confirm it. CDR3 size: 14 residues. Germline V gene lookup returns CDR1 DFQATT and CDR2 SNEGSKA (reference sequence). CDR3 sequence: CSAWRLQSTDTQYF.

V gene TRBV11-2 combines with J gene TRBJ2-1; TCRdb proposes TRBD1, but this gene call is untestable without DNA. In germline, CDR1 is SGHAT, CDR2 FQNNGV. CDR3 length: 14 amino acids. The CDR3 loop reads CASSKDGMSNEQFF.

The chain carries TRBV12-3 or TRBV12-4 and TRBJ2-1. The CDR3 runs 11 residues. CDR3 sequence: CASTSGDEQFF.

This chain joins TRBV20-1 and TRBJ1-1; as DNA is missing, the TRBD1 call by TCRdb cannot be tested. The CDR3 runs 13 residues. Germline-derived CDR1 and CDR2 are DFQATT and SNEGSKA (reference sequence). CDR3 protein: CSVRTSGDTEAFF.

This sequence joins TRBV18 and TRBJ1-3. Per germline, CDR1 KGHSH and CDR2 LQKENI. This CDR3 has 16 amino acids. CDR3 sequence: CASSPLVVREGNTIYF.

The rearrangement uses TRBV12-3 or TRBV12-4 and TRBJ2-5. The CDR3 is made up of 12 amino acids. CDR3 residues: CASSFHVETQYF.

This sequence joins TRBV12-3 or TRBV12-4 and TRBJ1-4; TCRdb picks TRBD1, but there is no DNA to check that call. This CDR3 is 14 amino acids long. This CDR3 reads CASSLPGAVEKLFF.

The V gene is TRBV5-6, the J gene TRBJ2-3; the D call of TRBD2 rests on TCRdb alone, since no DNA is present to check it. CDR1 and CDR2 (germline): SGHDT, YYEEEE. This CDR3 region has 18 residues. The CDR3 reads CASSIPGLAGGLRDTQYF.

V gene TRBV29-1 combines with J gene TRBJ1-1. Looked up from germline, CDR1 is SQVTM and CDR2 is ANQGSEA. This CDR3 is 15 amino acids long. The CDR3 protein is CSVVGWGKRDTEAFF.

V and J are TRBV5-1 and TRBJ2-2. Per the germline V gene, CDR1 is SGHRS and CDR2 is YFSETQ. The CDR3 is 14 amino acids. The CDR3 sequence: CASSPTRNTGELFF.

The V gene is TRBV25-1, the J gene TRBJ2-7; TCRdb names TRBD2, which stays unverified in the absence of DNA. The CDR3 is made up of 15 amino acids. Germline V gene sequence: CDR1 MGHDK, CDR2 SYGVNS. This CDR3 is CASSVLAGDTYEQYF.